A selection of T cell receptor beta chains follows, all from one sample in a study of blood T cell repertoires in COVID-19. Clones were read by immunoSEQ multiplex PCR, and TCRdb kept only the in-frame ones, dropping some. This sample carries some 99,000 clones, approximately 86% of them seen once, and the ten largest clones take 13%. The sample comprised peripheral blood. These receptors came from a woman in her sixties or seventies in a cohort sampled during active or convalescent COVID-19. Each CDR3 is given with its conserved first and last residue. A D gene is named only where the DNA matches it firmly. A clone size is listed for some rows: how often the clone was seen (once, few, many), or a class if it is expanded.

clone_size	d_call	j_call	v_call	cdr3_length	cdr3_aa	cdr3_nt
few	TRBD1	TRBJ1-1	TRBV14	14	CAGQRDRVDTEAFF	TGTGCCGGACAGAGGGACAGGGTCGACACTGAAGCTTTCTTT
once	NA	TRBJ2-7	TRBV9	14	CASSTRQGPYEQYF	TGTGCCAGCAGCACCCGGCAGGGTCCCTACGAGCAGTACTTC
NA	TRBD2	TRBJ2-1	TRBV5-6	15	CASSLWEGSYNEQFF	TGTGCCAGCAGCTTGTGGGAGGGCTCCTACAATGAGCAGTTCTTC
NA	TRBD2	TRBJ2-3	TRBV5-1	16	CASSLSLAGRTDTQYF	TGCGCCAGCAGCTTAAGCCTAGCGGGGCGTACAGATACGCAGTATTTT
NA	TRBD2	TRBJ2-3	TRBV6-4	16	CASRDSSGGDSDTQYF	TGTGCCAGCAGAGATTCTAGCGGGGGGGACTCGGATACGCAGTATTTT
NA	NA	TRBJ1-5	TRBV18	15	CASSPQGSRDQPQHF	TGTGCCAGCTCACCGCAGGGGTCTCGGGATCAGCCCCAGCATTTT
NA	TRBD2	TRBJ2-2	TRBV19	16	CASSGRLAGGIGELFF	TGTGCCAGTAGTGGAAGACTAGCGGGGGGGATCGGGGAGCTGTTTTTT
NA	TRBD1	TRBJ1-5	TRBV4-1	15	CASSQPTGGNQPQHF	TGCGCCAGCAGCCAGCCTACAGGGGGCAATCAGCCCCAGCATTTT
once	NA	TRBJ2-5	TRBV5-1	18	CASSSHYDLRVGLETQYF	TGCGCCAGCAGCTCCCACTACGATCTCAGGGTCGGATTGGAGACCCAGTACTTC
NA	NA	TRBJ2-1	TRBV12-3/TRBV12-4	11	CATGLYNEQFF	TGTGCCACCGGACTATACAATGAGCAGTTCTTC
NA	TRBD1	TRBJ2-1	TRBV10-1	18	CASSDPRGQESSYNEQFF	TGCGCCAGCAGTGATCCCAGGGGACAGGAAAGCTCCTACAATGAGCAGTTCTTC
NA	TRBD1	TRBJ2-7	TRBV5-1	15	CASSNTRDRSYEQYF	TGCGCCAGCAGCAACACCCGGGACAGATCCTACGAGCAGTACTTC
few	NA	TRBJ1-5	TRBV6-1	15	CASSEWENSNQPQHF	TGTGCCAGCAGTGAATGGGAGAATAGCAATCAGCCCCAGCATTTT
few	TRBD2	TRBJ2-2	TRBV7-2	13	CASSWGGTGELFF	TGTGCCAGCAGCTGGGGGGGCACCGGGGAGCTGTTTTTT
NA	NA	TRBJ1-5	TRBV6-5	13	CASRTSLNQPQHF	TGTGCCAGCAGAACGAGCCTCAATCAGCCCCAGCATTTT
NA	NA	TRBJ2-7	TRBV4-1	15	CASSQDFTGVYEQYF	TGCGCCAGCAGCCAAGATTTCACAGGAGTTTACGAGCAGTACTTC
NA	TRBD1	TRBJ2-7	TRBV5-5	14	CASSLGQGRYEQYF	TGTGCCAGCAGCTTGGGACAGGGGAGGTACGAGCAGTACTTC
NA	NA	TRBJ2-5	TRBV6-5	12	CASRVQRETQYF	TGTGCCAGCAGAGTACAGCGGGAGACCCAGTACTTC
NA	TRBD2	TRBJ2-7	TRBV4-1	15	CASSQEARGGREQYF	TGCGCCAGCAGCCAAGAGGCGCGGGGGGGCCGTGAGCAGTACTTC
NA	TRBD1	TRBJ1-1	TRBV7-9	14	CASSLATGPFYAFF	TGTGCCAGCAGCTTAGCGACAGGGCCGTTTTATGCTTTCTTT
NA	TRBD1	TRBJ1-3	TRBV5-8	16	CASRRTTGTAGNTIYF	TGTGCCAGCAGGAGAACTACCGGGACAGCTGGAAACACCATATATTTT
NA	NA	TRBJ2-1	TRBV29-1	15	CSVDGQRPTYNEQFF	TGCAGCGTTGACGGACAGAGGCCAACCTACAATGAGCAGTTCTTC
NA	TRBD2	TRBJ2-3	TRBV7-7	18	CASSLAPGGRGGLDTQYF	TGTGCTAGCAGCTTAGCCCCCGGTGGGCGGGGGGGCCTGGATACGCAGTATTTT
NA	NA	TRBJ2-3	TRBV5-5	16	CASSYTGVQVTDTQYF	TGTGCCAGCAGCTATACCGGGGTTCAAGTCACAGATACGCAGTATTTT
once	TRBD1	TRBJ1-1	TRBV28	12	CASSSRTGKAFF	TGTGCCAGCAGTTCAAGGACAGGGAAAGCTTTCTTT
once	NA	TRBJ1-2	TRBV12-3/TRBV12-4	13	CASRLGTSYGYTF	TGTGCCAGCAGGCTCGGGACAAGCTATGGCTACACCTTC
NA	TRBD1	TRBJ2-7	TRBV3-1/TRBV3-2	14	CATSSGTGTYEQYF	TGTGCCACCTCTTCGGGGACAGGGACATACGAGCAGTACTTC
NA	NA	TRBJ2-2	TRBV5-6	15	CASSFQGISTGELFF	TGTGCCAGCAGCTTCCAGGGGATTAGCACCGGGGAGCTGTTTTTT
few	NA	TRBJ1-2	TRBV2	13	CASSEEGGYGYTF	TGTGCCAGCAGTGAAGAAGGGGGCTATGGCTACACCTTC
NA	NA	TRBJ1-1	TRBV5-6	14	CASSLPASGIEAFF	TGTGCCAGCAGCTTGCCCGCATCAGGGATTGAAGCTTTCTTT
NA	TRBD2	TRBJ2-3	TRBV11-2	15	CASSLLAGGSYTQYF	TGTGCCAGCAGCTTATTGGCGGGGGGCAGCTATACGCAGTATTTT
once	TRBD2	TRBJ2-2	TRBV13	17	CASSSANRREDHGELFF	TGTGCCAGCAGCTCCGCTAACCGGCGGGAGGACCACGGGGAGCTGTTTTTT
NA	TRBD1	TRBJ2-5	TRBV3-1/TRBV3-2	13	CASSQDRQETQYF	TGTGCCAGCAGCCAGGACAGGCAAGAGACCCAGTACTTC
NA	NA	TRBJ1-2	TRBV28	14	CASSTVAVVYGYTF	TGTGCCAGCAGCACCGTAGCGGTCGTCTATGGCTACACCTTC
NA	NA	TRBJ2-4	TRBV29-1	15	CSVGLDTETKNIQYF	TGCAGCGTTGGATTGGACACGGAGACCAAAAACATTCAGTACTTC
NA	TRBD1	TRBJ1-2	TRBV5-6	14	CASSLAGGHYGYTF	TGTGCCAGCAGCTTGGCAGGGGGCCACTATGGCTACACCTTC
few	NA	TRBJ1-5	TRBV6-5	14	CASSFGQLDQPQHF	TGTGCCAGCAGTTTCGGACAGTTGGATCAGCCCCAGCATTTT
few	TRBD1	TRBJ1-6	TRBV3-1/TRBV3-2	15	CASSRGGADNSPLHF	TGTGCCAGCAGCCGAGGGGGCGCGGATAATTCACCCCTCCACTTT
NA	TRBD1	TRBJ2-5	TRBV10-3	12	CAIRGGGETQYF	TGTGCCATCCGAGGGGGCGGGGAGACCCAGTACTTC
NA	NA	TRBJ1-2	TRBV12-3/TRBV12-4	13	CASSSSLGGGYTF	TGTGCCAGCAGTTCCTCCCTGGGGGGTGGCTACACCTTC
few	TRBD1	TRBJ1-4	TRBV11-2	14	CASSWSGTGEKLFF	TGTGCCAGCAGCTGGTCCGGGACAGGAGAAAAACTGTTTTTT
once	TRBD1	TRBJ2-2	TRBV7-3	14	CASSRDRVTGELFF	TGTGCCAGCAGCCGGGACAGGGTCACCGGGGAGCTGTTTTTT
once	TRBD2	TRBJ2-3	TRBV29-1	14	CSVISGGAGDTQYF	TGCAGCGTTATTAGCGGGGGGGCAGGAGATACGCAGTATTTT
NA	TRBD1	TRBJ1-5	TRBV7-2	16	CASSLERTGGRQPQHF	TGTGCCAGCAGCTTGGAAAGGACAGGGGGCCGACAGCCCCAGCATTTT
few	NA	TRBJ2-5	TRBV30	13	CAWSVGVQETQYF	TGTGCCTGGAGTGTAGGGGTACAAGAGACCCAGTACTTC
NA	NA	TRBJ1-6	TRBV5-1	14	CASSLGQFESPLHF	TGCGCCAGCAGCTTGGGGCAGTTTGAATCACCCCTCCACTTT
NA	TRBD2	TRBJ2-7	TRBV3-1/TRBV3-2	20	CASSRGPGLAGVGRSYEQYF	TGTGCCAGCAGCCGAGGCCCGGGACTAGCGGGAGTCGGGAGGTCCTACGAGCAGTACTTC
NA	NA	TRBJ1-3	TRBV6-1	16	CASREAPVSSGNTIYF	TGTGCCAGCAGGGAAGCCCCAGTCAGCTCTGGAAACACCATATATTTT
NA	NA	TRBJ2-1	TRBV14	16	CASSLGGSGRYNEQFF	TGTGCCAGCAGCCTCGGTGGGAGCGGGCGGTACAATGAGCAGTTCTTC
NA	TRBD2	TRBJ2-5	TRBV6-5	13	CASLAGRGETQYF	TGTGCCAGCCTAGCGGGAAGGGGAGAGACCCAGTACTTC
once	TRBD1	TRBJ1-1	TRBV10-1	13	CASSGQVGTEAFF	TGCGCCAGCAGCGGACAGGTGGGCACTGAAGCTTTCTTT
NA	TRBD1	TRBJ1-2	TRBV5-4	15	CASSLVVGGGNGYTF	TGTGCCAGCAGCTTGGTTGTAGGGGGCGGGAATGGCTACACCTTC